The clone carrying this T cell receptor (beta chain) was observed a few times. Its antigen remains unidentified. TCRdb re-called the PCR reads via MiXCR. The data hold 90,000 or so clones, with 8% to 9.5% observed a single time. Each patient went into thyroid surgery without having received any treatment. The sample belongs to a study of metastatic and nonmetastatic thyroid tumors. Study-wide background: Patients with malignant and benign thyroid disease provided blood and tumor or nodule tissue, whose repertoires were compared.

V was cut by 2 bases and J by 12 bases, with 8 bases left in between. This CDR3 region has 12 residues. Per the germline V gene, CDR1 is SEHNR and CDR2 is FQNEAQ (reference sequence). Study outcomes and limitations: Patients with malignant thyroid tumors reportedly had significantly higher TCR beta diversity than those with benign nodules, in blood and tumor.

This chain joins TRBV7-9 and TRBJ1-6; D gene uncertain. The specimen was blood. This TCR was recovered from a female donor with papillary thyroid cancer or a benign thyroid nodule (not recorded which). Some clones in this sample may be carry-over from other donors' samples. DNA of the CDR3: TGTGCCAGCAGCTTAAATTTGGAACCCCTCCACTTT. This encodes CASSLNLEPLHF.